Listed below are T cell receptor beta chains from one sample, sequenced in a study of response to subunit inactivated influenza vaccine. TCRdb used MiXCR to reprocess the RT-PCR reads, holding one entry per CDR3 protein. The sample includes fewer than 650,000 distinct CDR3 sequences, 10% to 15% of them seen just once. The material sequenced was PBMCs from blood, taken 35 to 45 days after vaccination. The receptors originated from a man aged 50-60 years who received an inactivated influenza vaccine. Both conserved end residues are part of each CDR3. A D gene is named only where the DNA matches it firmly. Part of the rows lack a size; the others show once, few, many or a class for expanded clones.

TRBD1	14	-	TRBV5-6	TRBJ2-2	CATAETGVSGELLF	TGTGCCACCGCGGAAACAGGGGTATCCGGGGAGCTGCTTTTT
TRBD1	17	many	TRBV6-1	TRBJ1-1	CASSGRTLQTGRTEAFF	TGTGCCAGCAGTGGCCGAACACTCCAGACAGGGAGAACTGAAGCTTTCTTT
TRBD2	14	few	TRBV27	TRBJ2-7	CASRELAGSYEQYF	TGTGCCAGCAGAGAACTAGCGGGGTCCTACGAGCAGTACTTC
TRBD2	16	few	TRBV7-9	TRBJ2-3	CASSPLSGGARDTQYF	TGTGCCAGCAGCCCCCTTAGCGGGGGGGCCAGAGATACGCAGTATTTT
-	18	-	TRBV7-2	TRBJ2-1	CACSLALGGDSSYNEQFF	TGTGCCTGCAGTTTAGCGCTGGGAGGGGACAGCTCCTACAATGAGCAGTTCTTC
TRBD1	15	-	TRBV12-3/TRBV12-4	TRBJ2-5	CASSLMGQGQETQYF	TGTGCCAGCAGTTTAATGGGACAGGGCCAAGAGACCCAGTACTTC
-	16	-	TRBV7-9	TRBJ2-1	CASSSQGAVMAHEQFF	TGTGCCAGCAGCTCCCAAGGGGCGGTGATGGCACATGAGCAGTTCTTC
TRBD2	19	few	TRBV6-5	TRBJ2-2	CASSYPTSGRASNTGELFF	TGTGCCAGCAGTTACCCGACTAGCGGGAGGGCCTCGAACACCGGGGAGCTGTTTTTT
-	14	-	TRBV12-3/TRBV12-4	TRBJ1-2	CASSSTQGNYGYTF	TGTGCCAGCAGCTCTACCCAGGGGAACTATGGCTACACCTTC
-	16	-	TRBV12-3/TRBV12-4	TRBJ2-5	CASSLLSGGGAETQYF	TGTGCCAGCAGTCTGCTATCTGGGGGGGGCGCAGAGACCCAGTACTTC
-	15	few	TRBV19	TRBJ2-7	CASSIGVASTYEQYF	TGTGCCAGTAGCATTGGAGTCGCCAGTACCTACGAGCAGTACTTC
TRBD2	14	-	TRBV5-1	TRBJ2-5	CASSLGAGGGTQYF	TGCGCCAGCAGCTTGGGTGCCGGGGGGGGGACCCAGTACTTC
-	15	few	TRBV7-2	TRBJ1-4	CASHESGTGNEKLFF	TGTGCCAGCCACGAATCCGGGACGGGGAATGAAAAACTGTTTTTT
TRBD1	13	few	TRBV7-8	TRBJ2-7	CASTRTGSYEQYF	TGTGCCAGCACCCGGACAGGCTCCTACGAGCAGTACTTC
TRBD2	14	-	TRBV27	TRBJ2-5	CASSRGLAFETQYF	TGTGCCAGCAGTCGGGGACTAGCTTTTGAGACCCAGTACTTC
-	15	-	TRBV7-9	TRBJ2-7	CASSRMTGLASEQYF	TGTGCCAGCAGCCGCATGACAGGATTGGCTTCCGAGCAGTACTTC
-	14	-	TRBV7-8	TRBJ1-3	CASADEHSGNTIYF	TGTGCCAGCGCGGATGAGCACTCTGGAAACACCATATATTTT
TRBD2	17	few	TRBV5-1	TRBJ2-1	CASSLDLAGLGYNEQFF	TGCGCCAGCAGCTTGGACCTAGCGGGGTTGGGGTACAATGAGCAGTTCTTC
-	14	-	TRBV5-1	TRBJ2-5	CASSFQGDQETQYF	TGCGCCAGCAGCTTCCAGGGAGACCAAGAGACCCAGTACTTC
-	17	few	TRBV12-3/TRBV12-4	TRBJ2-7	CASSPLRGLTSSYEQYF	TGTGCCAGCAGTCCCCTGCGAGGACTGACGAGCTCCTACGAGCAGTACTTC
-	16	few	TRBV4-3	TRBJ2-7	CASSQAIGETSYEQYF	TGCGCCAGCAGCCAAGCTATCGGGGAGACCTCCTACGAGCAGTACTTC
-	16	-	TRBV5-6	TRBJ2-1	CASSFSPAGSYNEQFF	TGTGCCAGCAGCTTTTCTCCAGCGGGCTCTTACAATGAGCAGTTCTTC
-	15	few	TRBV15	TRBJ2-3	CATSTHRTSTDTQYF	TGTGCCACCAGCACGCACCGTACTAGCACAGATACGCAGTATTTT
-	12	-	TRBV12-3/TRBV12-4	TRBJ1-5	CASSLSDQPQHF	TGTGCCAGCAGTTTAAGCGATCAGCCCCAGCATTTT
-	14	few	TRBV10-3	TRBJ2-5	CAISDKGESETQYF	TGTGCCATCAGTGATAAAGGGGAGTCAGAGACCCAGTACTTC
-	13	many	TRBV12-3/TRBV12-4	TRBJ1-1	CASSLNGNTEAFF	TGTGCCAGCAGTTTAAACGGGAACACTGAAGCTTTCTTT
-	13	few	TRBV28	TRBJ2-3	CASSPQPADTQYF	TGTGCCAGCTCACCCCAACCCGCAGATACGCAGTATTTT
-	12	few	TRBV27	TRBJ1-6	CASRLQNSPLHF	TGTGCCAGCAGGCTACAGAATTCACCCCTCCACTTT
TRBD2	17	-	TRBV5-1	TRBJ2-3	CASSQGRGASSTDTQYF	TGCGCCAGCAGCCAAGGGCGGGGGGCATCTAGCACAGATACGCAGTATTTT
TRBD2	15	-	TRBV10-3	TRBJ2-3	CAINPAGGKTDTQYF	TGTGCCATCAACCCAGCGGGGGGGAAAACAGATACGCAGTATTTT
TRBD1	15	-	TRBV5-1	TRBJ2-7	CASSHGTVGSYEQYF	TGCGCCAGCAGCCATGGGACAGTGGGAAGTTACGAGCAGTACTTC
TRBD2	15	-	TRBV19	TRBJ2-3	CASSIPSGGLDTQYF	TGTGCCAGTAGTATCCCCAGCGGGGGTTTAGATACGCAGTATTTT
TRBD2	19	many	TRBV29-1	TRBJ2-7	CSVPTRQLAGYLVECEQYF	TGCAGCGTTCCAACACGACAACTAGCGGGATACCTTGTTGAATGCGAGCAGTACTTC